This T cell receptor (beta chain) was sequenced in a study of cytomegalovirus exposure and HLA in healthy donors. Amplification used 60 Vbeta primers and 13 Jbeta primers. Generated by immunoSEQ multiplex PCR, the TCRdb table keeps only in-frame clones and is missing some. The sample shows about 120,000 clones, 75% of them seen only once. CDR1 SGHRS and CDR2 YFSETQ come from the germline V gene. The CDR3 consists of 14 residues. V dropped 4 bases and J dropped 5 bases, with 15 bases sitting between them. Sequenced input: PBMCs. The sequence was collected from a woman in her late teens or twenties in good health and CMV-seronegative. The chain combines TRBV5-1 with TRBJ1-1; D might be TRBD1 (6 bases). The CDR3 spells CASSAGTLYTEAFF. DNA of the CDR3: TGCGCCAGCAGCGCCGGGACATTGTATACTGAAGCTTTCTTT.